One and the same sample provided the 10 T cell receptor beta chains below, sequenced in a study of CD8+ T cells in alopecia areata. Time point denoted: mouse skin at time of skin grafting. RNA extraction and reverse transcription yielded cDNA as sequencing template. Clones were sequenced by immunoSEQ multiplex PCR, and TCRdb holds only the in-frame ones, with some missing. Listed here are some 1,100 clones without any singletons, the top ten holding 7.5% to 9.5%. Sequencing was performed on skin, taken at week 0. Receptors originate from a C3H/HeJ mouse with alopecia areata. MHC haplotype: H2-k.

This clone is medium-sized within its sample. All gene names here are mouse names. From the germline J gene comes the end of the CDR3, since the read stops 4 residues before it. Other DNA sequences in this sample translate to the same CDR3. This chain links TRBV1 with TRBJ2-1; no firm D call. V lost 3 bases and J 0 bases, leaving 9 bases between the germline ends. This CDR3 is built from 15 residues. The V gene's germline CDR1 is NSQYPW and CDR2 LRSPGD (reference sequence). The CDR3 spells CTCSADRYNYAEQFF. The part of the CDR3 DNA that was read is TGCACCTGCAGTGCGGATAGGTATAACTATGCT.

This clone is deemed large. Mouse names are used for the genes. CDR3 residues: CASSRDTANSDYTF. The CDR3 DNA, read in part, is TGTGCCAGCAGTCGGGACACCGCAAACTCC. The chain has TRBV19 and TRBJ1-2; tentatively, D is TRBD1 (6 bases). The read ends 4 residues before the CDR3 terminus; that terminus is restored from the germline J gene. Germline lookup yields CDR1 FNHDT and CDR2 SITEND (reference sequence). The CDR3 runs to 14 residues. V was shortened by 4 bases and J by 0 bases, with 10 bases between the two germline ends. The whole variable domain, remainder taken from reference TRBV19 and TRBJ1-2, is GGIITQTPKFLIGQEGQKLTLKCQQNFNHDTMYWYRQDSGKGLRLIYYSITENDLQKGDLSEGYDASREKKSSFSLTVTSAQKNEMAVFLCASSRDTANSDYTFGSGTRLLVI.

By proportion, this clone is medium-sized. The germline and genes are mouse ones. The read gets to within 4 residues of the CDR3 end, and the germline J gene fills in the rest. V is TRBV5 and J is TRBJ2-3; TRBD2 matches 10 bases. Trimming took 0 bases from V and 3 from J; bases not matched to a gene: 3. Germline CDR1 is LGHNA and CDR2 is YNLKQL (reference sequence). The CDR3 spans 16 residues. CDR3 region: CASSQDLGGLAETLYF. The CDR3 DNA, read in part, is TGTGCCAGCAGCCAAGATCTGGGGGGGCTGGCAGAA.

By frequency in the sample, this clone is medium-sized. Gene labels here are mouse ones. Read coverage stops 4 residues before the CDR3 terminus; the germline J gene supplies the remainder. The V gene is TRBV19, the J gene TRBJ2-7; 11 bases map to TRBD2. Looked up from germline, CDR1 is FNHDT and CDR2 is SITEND (reference sequence). Trimming at V came to 2 bases and at J to 2 bases, leaving 0 bases not matched to a gene. The CDR3 has 14 residues. The part of the CDR3 DNA that was read is TGTGCCAGCAGTATGGGACTGGGGGCCTAT. It yields the protein CASSMGLGAY. The whole CDR3 sequence is CASSMGLGAYEQYF.

This clone was seen many times. Germline and genes here are mouse. The missing CDR3 end, 4 residues past where the read stops, is filled in from the germline J gene. The chain is built from TRBV5 and TRBJ2-7, with 7 bases aligning to TRBD1. This CDR3 is 13 amino acids long. Looked up from germline, CDR1 is LGHNA and CDR2 is YNLKQL (reference sequence). The part of the CDR3 DNA that was read is TGTGCCAGCAGCCCCACGGGACAGTAT. It specifies CASSPTGQY. The full CDR3 is CASSPTGQYEQYF.

In this sample, this clone is medium-sized. Here the gene names and germline are mouse. Read data end 4 residues before the CDR3 end; the end is taken from the germline J gene. This rearrangement joins TRBV13-2 to TRBJ2-3, with a weak D call TRBD2 (7 bases). Trimming left V 4 bases short and J 1 base short, with 13 bases between. Germline assignment: CDR1 NNHNN and CDR2 SYGAGS (reference sequence). The length of the CDR3 is 15 residues. CDR3 sequence reads: CASGPGGRGAETLYF. The sequenced CDR3 bases are TGTGCCAGCGGTCCCGGGGGGCGGGGTGCAGAA.

This clone rates as medium-sized. Genes and germline come from the mouse. The read halts 4 residues ahead of the CDR3 end, with the missing end drawn from the germline J gene. V and J are TRBV13-1 and TRBJ1-1; D uncertain. The V gene lost 1 base and the J gene lost 1 base, with 5 bases spanning the gap. Germline V CDR1 and CDR2: NSHNY, SYGAGN. The CDR3 length is 13 residues. CDR3 region: CASSDYKNTEVFF. The covered CDR3 bases are TGTGCCAGCAGTGATTACAAAAACACA.

As to this clone: The gene symbols are mouse symbols. The read falls 4 residues short of the CDR3 end, and the missing part is taken from the germline J gene. The V call is TRBV13-2, the J call TRBJ2-1, with 14 nucleotides matching TRBD2. In germline, CDR1 is NNHNN, CDR2 SYGAGS (reference sequence). The V gene end was trimmed by 0 bases and the J gene end by 6 bases; junction bases not matched to a gene: 2. There are 16 residues in the CDR3. The CDR3 bases that were read are TGTGCCAGCGGTGATGCGGGACTGGGGGGGCTTGCT. Its translation is CASGDAGLGGLA. The full CDR3 reads CASGDAGLGGLAEQFF.

By share of the sample, this clone is medium-sized (0.01 to 0.1%). The genes are named according to mouse. The observed sequence ends 4 residues before the CDR3 terminus, with the missing tail filled in from the germline J gene. The chain links TRBV13-1 to TRBJ2-5; maybe TRBD1 (6 bases). Deletions cut 0 bases from V and 2 bases from J, with 10 bases between. Germline V gene lookup returns CDR1 NSHNY and CDR2 SYGAGN. The CDR3 has 15 residues. CDR3 in amino acids: CASSDGRGFQDTQYF. Incomplete CDR3 DNA: TGTGCCAGCAGTGATGGTAGGGGGTTCCAAGAC.

By its share, this clone is medium-sized (0.01 to 0.1%). Gene labels here are mouse ones. The CDR3 end falls 4 residues outside the read, so it is completed with the germline J gene. The chain uses TRBV13-2 and TRBJ2-7; 8 positions agree with TRBD2. This CDR3 spans 12 amino acids. Germline loops: CDR1 NNHNN, CDR2 SYGAGS (reference sequence). CDR3 sequence reads: CASGAGGHEQYF. CDR3 DNA, as far as it was read: TGTGCCAGCGGTGCGGGGGGGCAT.